Following are 5 T cell receptor beta chains from one sample sequenced in a study of spatial heterogeneity in lung cancer. TCRdb analysed the 5' RACE reads with MiXCR anew, one entry per CDR3 protein. This repertoire shows over 35,000 distinct CDR3 sequences, more than 9% found once; its top ten account for roughly 18%. Time point here: blood at routine non-recurrence follow-up after resection. This sample comprised PBMCs, obtained at follow-up. All receptors come from a female donor with early-stage non-small cell lung cancer.

This clonotype was counted a few times. The chain uses TRBV7-2 and TRBJ1-1, with TRBD1 matching 7 bases. From germline, CDR1 is SGHTA and CDR2 FQGNSA. The junction had 3 bases not matched to a gene; V was cut back by 4 bases and J by 4 bases. The CDR3 spans 13 residues. CDR3 sequence reads: CASSSHRGTEAFF. DNA of the CDR3: TGTGCCAGCAGCTCCCACAGGGGCACTGAAGCTTTCTTT.

The V gene is TRBV4-1, the J gene TRBJ2-3; 11 nucleotides line up with TRBD2. The germline CDR1 and CDR2 sequences are MGHRA and YSYEKL. The CDR3 runs 17 residues. V lost 1 base to trimming and J lost 4 bases; unmatched junction nucleotides: 7. This CDR3 is CASSQGVAGGPADTQYF. In DNA form, the CDR3 reads TGCGCCAGCAGCCAAGGTGTAGCGGGGGGGCCGGCAGATACGCAGTATTTT.

V gene TRBV5-1 combines with J gene TRBJ2-3, with TRBD1 as a possible D gene (6 bases). Trimming stripped 0 bases from V and 0 bases from J, with 8 bases between. CDR3 length: 15 amino acids. The V gene's germline CDR1 is SGHRS and CDR2 YFSETQ. The CDR3 nucleotides read TGCGCCAGCAGCTTGGACAGGGCGAGCACAGATACGCAGTATTTT. Protein product: CASSLDRASTDTQYF.

This clonotype was seen at least ten times. The chain joins TRBV30 to TRBJ2-5, with D hard to call. Trimming removed 1 base at V and 5 bases at J, with 11 bases between. This CDR3 spans 13 amino acids. Germline CDR1 reads GTSNPN; CDR2 reads SVGIG (reference sequence). CDR3 sequence (DNA): TGTGCCTGGAGTGCCCGGACCGATGAGACCCAGTACTTC. It specifies CAWSARTDETQYF.

This clonotype was observed many times. The V call is TRBV19, the J call TRBJ2-1; D is ambiguous. The CDR3 runs to 12 residues. The V end was cut by 5 bases, the J end by 7 bases, with 9 bases between. The germline CDR1 and CDR2 sequences are LNHDA and SQIVND (reference sequence). The CDR3 protein is CASSPRINEQFF. The DNA of the CDR3 is TGTGCCAGTAGTCCCCGTATAAATGAGCAGTTCTTC.